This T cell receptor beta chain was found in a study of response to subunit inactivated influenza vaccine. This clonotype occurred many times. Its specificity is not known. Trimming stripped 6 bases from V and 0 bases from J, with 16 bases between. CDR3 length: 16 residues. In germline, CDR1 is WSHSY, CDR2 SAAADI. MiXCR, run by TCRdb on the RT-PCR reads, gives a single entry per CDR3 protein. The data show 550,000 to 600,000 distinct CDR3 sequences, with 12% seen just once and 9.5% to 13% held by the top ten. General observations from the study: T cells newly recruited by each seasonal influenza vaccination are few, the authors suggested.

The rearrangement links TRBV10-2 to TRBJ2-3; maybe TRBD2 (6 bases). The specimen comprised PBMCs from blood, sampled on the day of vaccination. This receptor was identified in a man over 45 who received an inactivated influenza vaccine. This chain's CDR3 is CASSPQGGASTDTQYF. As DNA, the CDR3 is TGCGCCAGCAGCCCTCAAGGAGGGGCTAGCACAGATACGCAGTATTTT.